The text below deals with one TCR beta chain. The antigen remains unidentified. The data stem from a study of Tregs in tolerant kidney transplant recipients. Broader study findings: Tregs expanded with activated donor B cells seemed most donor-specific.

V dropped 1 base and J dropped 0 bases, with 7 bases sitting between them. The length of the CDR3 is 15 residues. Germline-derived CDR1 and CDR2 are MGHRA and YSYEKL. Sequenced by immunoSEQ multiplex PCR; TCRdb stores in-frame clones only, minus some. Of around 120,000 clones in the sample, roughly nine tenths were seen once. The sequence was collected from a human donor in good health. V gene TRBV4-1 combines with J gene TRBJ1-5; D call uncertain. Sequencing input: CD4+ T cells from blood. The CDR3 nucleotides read TGCGCCAGCAGCCAAGGCCATAATAGCAATCAGCCCCAGCATTTT. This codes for CASSQGHNSNQPQHF.